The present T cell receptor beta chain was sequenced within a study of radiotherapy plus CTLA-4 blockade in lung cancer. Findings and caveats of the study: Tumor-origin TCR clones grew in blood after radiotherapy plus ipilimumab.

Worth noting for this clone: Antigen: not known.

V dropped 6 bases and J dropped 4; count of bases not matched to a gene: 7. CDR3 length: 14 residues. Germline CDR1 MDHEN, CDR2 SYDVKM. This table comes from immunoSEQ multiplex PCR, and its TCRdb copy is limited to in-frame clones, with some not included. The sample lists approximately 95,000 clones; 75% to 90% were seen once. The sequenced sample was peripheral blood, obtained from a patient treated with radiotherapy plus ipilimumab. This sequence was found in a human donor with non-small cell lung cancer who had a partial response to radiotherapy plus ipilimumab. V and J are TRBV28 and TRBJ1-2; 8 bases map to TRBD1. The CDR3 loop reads CASRTTTGGYGYTF. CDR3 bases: TGTGCCAGCAGAACAACTACAGGGGGCTATGGCTACACCTTC.